This TCR beta chain originates from a study of cytomegalovirus exposure and HLA in healthy donors. As regards this clone: Antigen: not known.

Trimming shortened V by 7 bases and J by 9 bases, and 13 bases separated the two germline ends. Per germline, CDR1 GTSNPN and CDR2 SVGIG (reference sequence). The CDR3 has 12 residues. Study-wide results and limits: The study labeled 150 or so TCR beta chains cytomegalovirus-associated. Highest at DRB1 and lowest at HLA-C, TCR association rates differed among HLA loci in a later analysis. The presence/absence work took it that sequencing depth was about the same across donors.

PCR primers comprised 60 Vbeta and 13 Jbeta primers. Authors' data handling: A follow-up analysis tallied 73 million or so unique TCR beta chains, some 9.9 million shared. Profiling relied on immunoSEQ multiplex PCR, and the TCRdb table lists in-frame clones only, not all of them. The V and J calls and clone size come from that table; D and trimming were worked out from the DNA. The sample has over 150,000 clones, 77% seen once. This sequence was found in an older woman in good health and CMV-seropositive. The chain uses TRBV30 and TRBJ1-6; perhaps TRBD1 as D (5 bases). The specimen was PBMCs. The CDR3, as DNA: TGTGCCTCCGGGGGGAATCGTTCACCCCTCCACTTT. It is translated as CASGGNRSPLHF.